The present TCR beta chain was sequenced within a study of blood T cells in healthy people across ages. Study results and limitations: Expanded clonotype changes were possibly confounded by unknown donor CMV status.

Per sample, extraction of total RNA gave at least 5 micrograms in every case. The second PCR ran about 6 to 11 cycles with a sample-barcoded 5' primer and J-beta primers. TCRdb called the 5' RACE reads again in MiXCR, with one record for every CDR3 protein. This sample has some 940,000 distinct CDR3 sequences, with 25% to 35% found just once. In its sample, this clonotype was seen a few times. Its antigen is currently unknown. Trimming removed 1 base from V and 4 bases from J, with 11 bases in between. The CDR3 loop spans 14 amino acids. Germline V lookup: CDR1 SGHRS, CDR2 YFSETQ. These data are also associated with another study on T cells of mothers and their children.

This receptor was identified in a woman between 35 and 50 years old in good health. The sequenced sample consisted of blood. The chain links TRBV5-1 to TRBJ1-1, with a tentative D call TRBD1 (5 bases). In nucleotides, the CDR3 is TGCGCCAGCAGCTTGTATTTCGGGGCCACTGAAGCTTTCTTT. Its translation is CASSLYFGATEAFF.